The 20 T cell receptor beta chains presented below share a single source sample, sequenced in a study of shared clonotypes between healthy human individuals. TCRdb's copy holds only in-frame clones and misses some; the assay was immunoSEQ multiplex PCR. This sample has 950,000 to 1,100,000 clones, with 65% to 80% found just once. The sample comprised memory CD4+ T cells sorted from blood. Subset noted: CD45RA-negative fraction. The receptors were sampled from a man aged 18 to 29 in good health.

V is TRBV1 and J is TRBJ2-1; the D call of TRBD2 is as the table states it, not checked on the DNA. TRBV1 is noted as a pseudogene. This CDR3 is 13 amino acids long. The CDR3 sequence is CTSIGRECNEQFF. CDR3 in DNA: TGCACCAGCATCGGGCGGGAGTGCAATGAGCAGTTCTTC.

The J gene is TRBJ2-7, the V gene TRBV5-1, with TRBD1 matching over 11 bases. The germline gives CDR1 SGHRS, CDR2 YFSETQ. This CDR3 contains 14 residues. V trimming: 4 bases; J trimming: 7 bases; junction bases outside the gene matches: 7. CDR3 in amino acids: CASSLGQGAAEQYF. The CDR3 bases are TGCGCCAGCAGCCTCGGACAGGGGGCGGCTGAGCAGTACTTC.

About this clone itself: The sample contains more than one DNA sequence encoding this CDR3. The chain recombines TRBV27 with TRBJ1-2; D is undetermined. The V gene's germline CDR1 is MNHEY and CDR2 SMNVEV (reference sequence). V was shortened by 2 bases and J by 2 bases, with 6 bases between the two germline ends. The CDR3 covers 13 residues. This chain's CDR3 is CASSLGRNYGYTF. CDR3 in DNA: TGTGCCAGCAGTTTAGGACGGAACTATGGCTACACCTTC.

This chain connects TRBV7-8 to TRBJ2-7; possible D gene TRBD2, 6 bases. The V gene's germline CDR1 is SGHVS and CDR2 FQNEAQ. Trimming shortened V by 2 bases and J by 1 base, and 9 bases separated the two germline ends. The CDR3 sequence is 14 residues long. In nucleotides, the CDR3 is TGTGCCAGCAGCTTATCGAGCGGGTCCTACGAGCAGTACTTC. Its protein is CASSLSSGSYEQYF. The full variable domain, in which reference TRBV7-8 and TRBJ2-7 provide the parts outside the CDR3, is GAGVSQSPRYKVAKRGQDVALRCDPISGHVSLFWYQQALGQGPEFLTYFQNEAQLDKSGLPSDRFFAERPEGSVSTLKIQRTQQEDSAVYLCASSLSSGSYEQYFGPGTRLTVT.

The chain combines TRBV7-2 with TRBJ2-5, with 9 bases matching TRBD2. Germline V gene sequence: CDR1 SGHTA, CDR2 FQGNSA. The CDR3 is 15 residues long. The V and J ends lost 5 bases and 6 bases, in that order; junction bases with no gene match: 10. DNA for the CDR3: TGTGCCAGCAGCCCTGACGGCGGGGGGGCTAAGACCCAGTACTTC. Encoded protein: CASSPDGGGAKTQYF.

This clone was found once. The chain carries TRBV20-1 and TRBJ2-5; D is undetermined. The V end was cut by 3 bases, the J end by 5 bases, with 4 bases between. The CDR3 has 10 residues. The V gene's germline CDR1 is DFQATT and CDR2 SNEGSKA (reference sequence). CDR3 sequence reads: CSASAETQYF. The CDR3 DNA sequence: TGCAGTGCTAGTGCCGAGACCCAGTACTTC.

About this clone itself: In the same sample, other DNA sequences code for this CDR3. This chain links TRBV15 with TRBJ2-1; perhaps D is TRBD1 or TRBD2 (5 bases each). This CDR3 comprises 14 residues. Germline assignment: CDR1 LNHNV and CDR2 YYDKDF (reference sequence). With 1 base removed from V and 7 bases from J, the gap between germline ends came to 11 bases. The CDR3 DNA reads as TGTGCCACCAGCAGAGGGACTCAGGGAAATGAGCAGTTCTTC. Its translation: CATSRGTQGNEQFF.

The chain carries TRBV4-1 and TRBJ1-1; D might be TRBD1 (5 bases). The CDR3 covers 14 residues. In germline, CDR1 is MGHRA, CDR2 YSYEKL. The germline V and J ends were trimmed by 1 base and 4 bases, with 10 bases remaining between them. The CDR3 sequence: CASSQGWGSTEAFF. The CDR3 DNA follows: TGCGCCAGCAGCCAAGGATGGGGGAGCACTGAAGCTTTCTTT.

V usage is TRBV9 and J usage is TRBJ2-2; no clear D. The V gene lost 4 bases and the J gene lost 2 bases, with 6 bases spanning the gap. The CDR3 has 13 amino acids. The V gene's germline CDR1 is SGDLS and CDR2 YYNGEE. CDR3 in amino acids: CASSLDNTGELFF. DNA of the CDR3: TGTGCCAGCAGCTTAGACAACACCGGGGAGCTGTTTTTT.

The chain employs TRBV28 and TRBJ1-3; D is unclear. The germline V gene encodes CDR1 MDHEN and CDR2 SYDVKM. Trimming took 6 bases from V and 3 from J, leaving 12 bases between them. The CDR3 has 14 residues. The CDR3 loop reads CASSLSAGGNTIYF. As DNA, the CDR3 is TGTGCCAGCAGCCTCAGCGCTGGTGGAAACACCATATATTTT.

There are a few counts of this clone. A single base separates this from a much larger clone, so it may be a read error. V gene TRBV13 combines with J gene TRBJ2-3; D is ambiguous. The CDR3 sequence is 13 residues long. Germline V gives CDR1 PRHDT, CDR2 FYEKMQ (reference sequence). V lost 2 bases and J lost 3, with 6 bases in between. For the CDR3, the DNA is TGTGCCAGCAGCTTAAAGCGAACAGATACGCAGTATTTT. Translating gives CASSLKRTDTQYF.

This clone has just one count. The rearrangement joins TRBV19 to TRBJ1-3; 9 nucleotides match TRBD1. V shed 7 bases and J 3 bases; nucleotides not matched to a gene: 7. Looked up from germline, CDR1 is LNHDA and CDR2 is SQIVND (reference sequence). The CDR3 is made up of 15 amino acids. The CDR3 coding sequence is TGTGCCAGTAAACAAGGGACAGGGTTTGGAAACACCATATATTTT. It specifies CASKQGTGFGNTIYF.

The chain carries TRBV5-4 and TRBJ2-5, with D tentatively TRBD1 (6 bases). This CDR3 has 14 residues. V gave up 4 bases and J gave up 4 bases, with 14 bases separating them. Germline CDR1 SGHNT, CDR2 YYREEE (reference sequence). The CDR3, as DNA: TGTGCCAGCAGCCTATCAACAGGGCGAGAGACCCAGTACTTC. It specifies CASSLSTGRETQYF.

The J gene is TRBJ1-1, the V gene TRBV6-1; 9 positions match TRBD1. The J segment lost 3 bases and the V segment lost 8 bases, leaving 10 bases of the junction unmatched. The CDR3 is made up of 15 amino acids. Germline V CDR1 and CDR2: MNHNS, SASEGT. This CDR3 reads CASGGTGTIDTEAFF. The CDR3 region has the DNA TGTGCCAGCGGCGGGACAGGGACGATCGACACTGAAGCTTTCTTT.

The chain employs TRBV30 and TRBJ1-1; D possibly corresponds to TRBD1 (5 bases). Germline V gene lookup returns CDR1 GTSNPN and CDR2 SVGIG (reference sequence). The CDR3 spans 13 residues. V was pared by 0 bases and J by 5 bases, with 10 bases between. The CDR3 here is CAWSVRRQTEAFF. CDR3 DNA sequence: TGTGCCTGGAGTGTACGCCGACAGACTGAAGCTTTCTTT.

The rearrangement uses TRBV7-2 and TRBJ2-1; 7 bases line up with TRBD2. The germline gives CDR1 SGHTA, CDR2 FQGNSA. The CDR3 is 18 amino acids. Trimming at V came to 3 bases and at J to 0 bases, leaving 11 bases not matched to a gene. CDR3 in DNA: TGTGCCAGCAGCTTTGGCCTTAGCGGGTTCCGCTCCTACAATGAGCAGTTCTTC. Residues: CASSFGLSGFRSYNEQFF.

The CDR3 region has the DNA TGTGCCAGCAGCGGGCACAGGGACTCCTACGAGCAGTACTTC. Translation: CASSGHRDSYEQYF. The chain links TRBV7-8 to TRBJ2-7; D perhaps matches TRBD1 (6 bases). CDR3 size: 14 residues. V gave up 5 bases and J gave up 0 bases, with 11 bases separating them. Germline CDR1 is SGHVS and CDR2 is FQNEAQ.

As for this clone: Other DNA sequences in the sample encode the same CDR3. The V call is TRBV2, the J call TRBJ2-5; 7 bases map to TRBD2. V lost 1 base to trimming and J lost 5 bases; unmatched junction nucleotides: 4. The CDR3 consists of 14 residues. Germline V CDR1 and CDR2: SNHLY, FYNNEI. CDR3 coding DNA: TGTGCCAGCAGTGAAGTGGTGGGGGGGGAGACCCAGTACTTC. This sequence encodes CASSEVVGGETQYF.

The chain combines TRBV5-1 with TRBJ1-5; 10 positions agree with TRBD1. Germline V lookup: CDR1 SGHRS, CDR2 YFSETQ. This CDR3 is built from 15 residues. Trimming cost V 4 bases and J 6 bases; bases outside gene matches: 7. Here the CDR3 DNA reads TGCGCCAGCAGCATTGGGACAGGGGCTGGTCAGCCCCAGCATTTT. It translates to CASSIGTGAGQPQHF.

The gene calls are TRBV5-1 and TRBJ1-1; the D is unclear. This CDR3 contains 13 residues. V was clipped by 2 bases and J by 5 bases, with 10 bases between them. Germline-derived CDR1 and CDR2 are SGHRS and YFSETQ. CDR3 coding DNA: TGCGCCAGCAGCTTTGCACTGGGTACTGAAGCTTTCTTT. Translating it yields CASSFALGTEAFF.